Listed here are 2 T cell receptor beta chains from one sample, sequenced in a study of blood T cell repertoires in COVID-19. The method was immunoSEQ multiplex PCR; TCRdb's version includes in-frame clones alone and lacks a portion of them. The table shows tens of thousands of clones, with under 90% occurring only once. Sample: peripheral blood. Every receptor here comes from a man between 65 and 85 years old with active or convalescent COVID-19.

The rearrangement joins TRBV5-5 to TRBJ2-7; 8 nucleotides line up with TRBD2. The CDR3 length is 15 residues. V gave up 4 bases and J gave up 6 bases; unmatched junction bases: 12. Germline V gene data show CDR1 as SGHKS and CDR2 as YYEKEE (reference sequence). The CDR3 nucleotides read TGTGCCAGCAGCAATCGACAGGCGGGAGGTTCCGAGCAGTACTTC. Residues: CASSNRQAGGSEQYF.

The V call is TRBV18, the J call TRBJ2-7, with TRBD1 matching over 10 bases. The ends lost 5 bases at V and 6 bases at J; junction bases unmatched: 10. CDR1 is KGHSH, CDR2 LQKENI, per germline. The CDR3 is made up of 15 amino acids. The CDR3 DNA follows: TGTGCCAGCTCATACGACAGGGGGCGCGACAGCGAGCAGTACTTC. Its protein product is CASSYDRGRDSEQYF. The complete variable domain, with remaining parts taken from reference TRBV18 and TRBJ2-7, reads NAGVMQNPRHLVRRRGQEARLRCSPMKGHSHVYWYRQLPEEGLKFMVYLQKENIIDESGMPKERFSAEFPKEGPSILRIQQVVRGDSAAYFCASSYDRGRDSEQYFGPGTRLTVT.